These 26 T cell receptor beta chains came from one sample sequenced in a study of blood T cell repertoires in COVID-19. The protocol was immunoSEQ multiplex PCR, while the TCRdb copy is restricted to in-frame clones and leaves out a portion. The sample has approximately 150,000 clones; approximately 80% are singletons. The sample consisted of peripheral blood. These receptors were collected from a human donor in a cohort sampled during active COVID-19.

The CDR3 coding sequence is TGTGCCAGCAGCGTACAGGGTGGGGGTAGGAAGGCGGAACTGTTTTTT. It yields the protein CASSVQGGGRKAELFF. The chain links TRBV7-9 to TRBJ1-4, with D perhaps matching TRBD1 (6 bases). This CDR3 is built from 16 residues. Germline CDR1 reads SEHNR; CDR2 reads FQNEAQ (reference sequence). Trimming took off 5 bases at V and 12 bases at J, with 25 bases between the two ends.

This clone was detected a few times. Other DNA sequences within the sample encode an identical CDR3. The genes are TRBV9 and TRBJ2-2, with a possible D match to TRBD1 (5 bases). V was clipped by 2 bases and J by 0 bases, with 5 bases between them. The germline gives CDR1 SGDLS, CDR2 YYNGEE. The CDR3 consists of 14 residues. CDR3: CASSVRANTGELFF. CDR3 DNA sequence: TGTGCCAGCAGCGTCAGGGCGAACACCGGGGAGCTGTTTTTT.

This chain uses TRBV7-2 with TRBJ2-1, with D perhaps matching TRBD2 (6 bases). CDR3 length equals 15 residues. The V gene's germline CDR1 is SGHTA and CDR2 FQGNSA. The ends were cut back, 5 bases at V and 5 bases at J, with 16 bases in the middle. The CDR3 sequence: CASSPRRVADNEQFF. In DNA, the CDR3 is TGTGCCAGCAGCCCCCGGAGAGTAGCGGACAATGAGCAGTTCTTC. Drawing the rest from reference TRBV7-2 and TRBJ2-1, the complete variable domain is GAGVSQSPSNKVTEKGKDVELRCDPISGHTALYWYRQSLGQGLEFLIYFQGNSAPDKSGLPSDRFSAERTGGSVSTLTIQRTQQEDSAVYLCASSPRRVADNEQFFGPGTRLTVL.

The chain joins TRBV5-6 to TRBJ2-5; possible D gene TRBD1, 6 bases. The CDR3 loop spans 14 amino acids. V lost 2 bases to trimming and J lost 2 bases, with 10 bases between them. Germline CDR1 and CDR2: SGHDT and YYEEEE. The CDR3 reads CASSFPTGQETQYF. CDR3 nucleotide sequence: TGTGCCAGCAGCTTCCCGACAGGTCAAGAGACCCAGTACTTC.

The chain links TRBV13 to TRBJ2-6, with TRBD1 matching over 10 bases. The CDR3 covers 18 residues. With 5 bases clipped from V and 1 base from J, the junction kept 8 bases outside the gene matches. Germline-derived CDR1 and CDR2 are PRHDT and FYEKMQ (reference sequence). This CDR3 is CASSLTGTGVSGANVLTF. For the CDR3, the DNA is TGTGCCAGCAGCCTAACCGGGACAGGGGTTTCTGGGGCCAACGTCCTGACTTTC.

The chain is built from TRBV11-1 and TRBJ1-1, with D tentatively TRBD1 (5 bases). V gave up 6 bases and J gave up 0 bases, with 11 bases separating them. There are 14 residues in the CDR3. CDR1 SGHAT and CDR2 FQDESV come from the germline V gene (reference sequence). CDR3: CASRPTGLNTEAFF. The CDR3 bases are TGTGCCAGCAGGCCCACAGGATTGAACACTGAAGCTTTCTTT.

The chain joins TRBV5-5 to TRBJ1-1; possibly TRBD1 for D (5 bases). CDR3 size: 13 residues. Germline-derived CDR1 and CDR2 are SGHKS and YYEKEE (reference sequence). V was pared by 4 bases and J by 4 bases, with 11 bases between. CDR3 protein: CASSPGGGTEAFF. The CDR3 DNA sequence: TGTGCCAGCAGCCCCGGGGGGGGCACTGAAGCTTTCTTT. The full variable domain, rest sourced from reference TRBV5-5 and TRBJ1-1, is DAGVTQSPTHLIKTRGQQVTLRCSPISGHKSVSWYQQVLGQGPQFIFQYYEKEERGRGNFPDRFSARQFPNYSSELNVNALLLGDSALYLCASSPGGGTEAFFGQGTRLTVV.

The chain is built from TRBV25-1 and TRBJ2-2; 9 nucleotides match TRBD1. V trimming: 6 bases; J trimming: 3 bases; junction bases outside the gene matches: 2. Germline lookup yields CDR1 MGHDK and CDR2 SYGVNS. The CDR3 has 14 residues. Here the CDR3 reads CASRGQGHTGELFF. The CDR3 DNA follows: TGTGCCAGCAGGGGACAGGGCCACACCGGGGAGCTGTTTTTT.

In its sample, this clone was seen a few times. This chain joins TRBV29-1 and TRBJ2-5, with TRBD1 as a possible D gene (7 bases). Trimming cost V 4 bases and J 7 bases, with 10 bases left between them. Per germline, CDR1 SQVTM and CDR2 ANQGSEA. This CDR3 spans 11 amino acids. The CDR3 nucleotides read TGCAGCGTTGGACAGGGAGGGACCCAGTACTTC. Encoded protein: CSVGQGGTQYF.

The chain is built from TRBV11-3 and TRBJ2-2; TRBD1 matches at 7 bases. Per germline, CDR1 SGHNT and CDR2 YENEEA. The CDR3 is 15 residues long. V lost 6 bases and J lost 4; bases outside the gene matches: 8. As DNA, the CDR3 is TGTGCCAGCAGTAAAACGGCAGGGGGCACCGGGGAGCTGTTTTTT. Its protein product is CASSKTAGGTGELFF. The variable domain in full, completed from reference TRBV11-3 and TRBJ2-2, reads EAGVVQSPRYKIIEKKQPVAFWCNPISGHNTLYWYLQNLGQGPELLIRYENEEAVDDSQLPKDRFSAERLKGVDSTLKIQPAELGDSAVYLCASSKTAGGTGELFFGEGSRLTVL.

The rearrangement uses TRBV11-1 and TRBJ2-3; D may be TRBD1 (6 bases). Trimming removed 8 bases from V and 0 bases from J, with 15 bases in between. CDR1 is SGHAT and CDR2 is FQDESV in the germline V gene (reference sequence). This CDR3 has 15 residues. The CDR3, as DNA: TGTGCCAGCGGTAAGAGCAGGGGTAGCACAGATACGCAGTATTTT. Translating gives CASGKSRGSTDTQYF.

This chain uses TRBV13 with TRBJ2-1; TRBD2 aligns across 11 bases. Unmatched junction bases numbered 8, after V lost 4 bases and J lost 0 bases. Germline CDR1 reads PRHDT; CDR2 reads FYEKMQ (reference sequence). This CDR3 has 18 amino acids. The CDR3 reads CASSSRTSGPSSYNEQFF. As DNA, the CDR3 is TGTGCCAGCAGCTCCCGGACTAGCGGGCCCAGCTCCTACAATGAGCAGTTCTTC.

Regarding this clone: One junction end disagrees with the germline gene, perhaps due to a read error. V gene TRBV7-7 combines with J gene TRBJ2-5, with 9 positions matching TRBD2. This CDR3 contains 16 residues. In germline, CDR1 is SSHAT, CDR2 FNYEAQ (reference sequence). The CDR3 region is CASSLVGPAGGETQYF. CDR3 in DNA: TGTGCTAGCAGCTTAGTCGGGCCAGCGGGGGGAGAGACCCAGTACTTC.

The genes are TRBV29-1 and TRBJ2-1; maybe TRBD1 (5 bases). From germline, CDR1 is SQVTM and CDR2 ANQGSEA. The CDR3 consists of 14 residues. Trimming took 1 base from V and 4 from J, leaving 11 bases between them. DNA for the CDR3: TGCAGCGTTGAAGTCGGCAGGGCGTACAATGAGCAGTTCTTC. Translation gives CSVEVGRAYNEQFF.

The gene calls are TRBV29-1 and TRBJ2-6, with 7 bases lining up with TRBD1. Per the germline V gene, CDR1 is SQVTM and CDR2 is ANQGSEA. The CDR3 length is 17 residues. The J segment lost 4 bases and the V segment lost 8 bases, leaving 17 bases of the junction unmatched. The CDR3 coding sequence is TGCAGCCCAAAACAAGGGGGCTCTGTAACCGGGGCCAACGTCCTGACTTTC. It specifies CSPKQGGSVTGANVLTF.

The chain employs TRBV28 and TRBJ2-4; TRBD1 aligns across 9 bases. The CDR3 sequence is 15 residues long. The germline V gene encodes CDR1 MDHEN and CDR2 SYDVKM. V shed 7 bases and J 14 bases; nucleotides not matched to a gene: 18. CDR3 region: CASTQGQGNLKGEYF. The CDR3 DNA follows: TGTGCCAGCACACAAGGACAGGGGAATTTAAAGGGGGAGTACTTC.

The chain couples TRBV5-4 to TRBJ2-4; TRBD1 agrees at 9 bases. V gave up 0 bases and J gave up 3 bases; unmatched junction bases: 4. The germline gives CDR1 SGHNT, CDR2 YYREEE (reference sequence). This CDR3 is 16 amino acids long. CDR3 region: CASSLVGQGDKNIQYF. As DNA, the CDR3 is TGTGCCAGCAGCTTGGTGGGACAGGGTGACAAAAACATTCAGTACTTC.

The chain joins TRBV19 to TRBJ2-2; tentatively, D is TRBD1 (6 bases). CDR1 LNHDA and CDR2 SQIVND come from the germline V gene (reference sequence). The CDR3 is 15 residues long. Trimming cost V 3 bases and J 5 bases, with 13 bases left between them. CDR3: CASSISVRGTGELFF. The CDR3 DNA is TGTGCCAGTAGTATTTCGGTCAGGGGAACCGGGGAGCTGTTTTTT.

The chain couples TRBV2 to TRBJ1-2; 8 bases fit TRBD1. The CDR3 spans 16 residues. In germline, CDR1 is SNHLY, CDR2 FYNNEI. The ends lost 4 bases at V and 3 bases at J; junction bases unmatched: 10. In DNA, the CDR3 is TGTGCCAGCAGTGCGGGGACAGGTCGCGGGGACTATGGCTACACCTTC. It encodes CASSAGTGRGDYGYTF.

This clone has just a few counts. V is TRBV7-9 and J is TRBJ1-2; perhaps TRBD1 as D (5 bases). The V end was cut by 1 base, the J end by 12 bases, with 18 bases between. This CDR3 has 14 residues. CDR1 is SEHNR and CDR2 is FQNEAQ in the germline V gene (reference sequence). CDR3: CASSLGPERGVDTF. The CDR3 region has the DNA TGTGCCAGCAGCTTAGGCCCCGAACGGGGGGTTGACACCTTC.

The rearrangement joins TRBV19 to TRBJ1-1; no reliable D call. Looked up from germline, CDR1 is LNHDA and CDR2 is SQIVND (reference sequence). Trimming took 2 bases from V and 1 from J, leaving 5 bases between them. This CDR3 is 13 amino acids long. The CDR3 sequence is CASSISWNTEAFF. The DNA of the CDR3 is TGTGCCAGTAGTATAAGCTGGAACACTGAAGCTTTCTTT.

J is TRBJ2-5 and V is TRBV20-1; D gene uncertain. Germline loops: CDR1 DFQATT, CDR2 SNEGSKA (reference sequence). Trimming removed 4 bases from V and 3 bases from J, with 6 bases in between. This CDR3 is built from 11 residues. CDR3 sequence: CSAKREETQYF. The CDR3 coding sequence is TGCAGTGCTAAACGGGAAGAGACCCAGTACTTC.

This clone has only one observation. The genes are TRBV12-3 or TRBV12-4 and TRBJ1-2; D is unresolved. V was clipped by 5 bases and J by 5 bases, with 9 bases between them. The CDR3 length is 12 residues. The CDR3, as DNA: TGTGCCAGCAGTGGGCCGGGGTATGGCTACACCTTC. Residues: CASSGPGYGYTF.

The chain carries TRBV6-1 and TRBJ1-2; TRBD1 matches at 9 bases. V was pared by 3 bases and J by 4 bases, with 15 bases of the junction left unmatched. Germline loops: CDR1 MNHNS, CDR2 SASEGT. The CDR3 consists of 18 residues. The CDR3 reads CASSDPQWGTGYGYGYTF. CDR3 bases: TGTGCCAGCAGTGACCCCCAATGGGGGACAGGGTACGGCTATGGCTACACCTTC.

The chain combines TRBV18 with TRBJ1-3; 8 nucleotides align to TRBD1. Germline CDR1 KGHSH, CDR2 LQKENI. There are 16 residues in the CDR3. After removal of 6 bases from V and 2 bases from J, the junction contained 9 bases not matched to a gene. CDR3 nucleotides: TGTGCCAGCTCCTCCTTGACAGGGGCAACTGGAAACACCATATATTTT. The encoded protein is CASSSLTGATGNTIYF.

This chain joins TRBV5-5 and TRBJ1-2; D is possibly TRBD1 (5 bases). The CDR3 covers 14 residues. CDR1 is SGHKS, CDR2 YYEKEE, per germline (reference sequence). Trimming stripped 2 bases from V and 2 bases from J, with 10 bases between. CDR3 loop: CASSLIQGNYGYTF. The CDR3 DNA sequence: TGTGCCAGCAGCTTAATCCAGGGCAACTATGGCTACACCTTC. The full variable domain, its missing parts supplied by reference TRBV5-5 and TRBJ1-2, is DAGVTQSPTHLIKTRGQQVTLRCSPISGHKSVSWYQQVLGQGPQFIFQYYEKEERGRGNFPDRFSARQFPNYSSELNVNALLLGDSALYLCASSLIQGNYGYTFGSGTRLTVV.